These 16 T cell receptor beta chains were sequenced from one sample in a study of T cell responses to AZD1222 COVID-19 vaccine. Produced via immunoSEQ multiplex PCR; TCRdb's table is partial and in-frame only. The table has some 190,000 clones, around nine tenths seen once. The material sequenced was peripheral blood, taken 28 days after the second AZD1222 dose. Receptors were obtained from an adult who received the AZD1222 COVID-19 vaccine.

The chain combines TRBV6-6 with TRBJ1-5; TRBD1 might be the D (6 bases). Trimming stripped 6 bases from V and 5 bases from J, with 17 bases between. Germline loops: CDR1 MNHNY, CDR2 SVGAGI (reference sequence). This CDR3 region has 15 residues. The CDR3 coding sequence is TGTGCCAGCAGCCTAAGAGACAGGCCCCATCAGCCCCAGCATTTT. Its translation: CASSLRDRPHQPQHF.

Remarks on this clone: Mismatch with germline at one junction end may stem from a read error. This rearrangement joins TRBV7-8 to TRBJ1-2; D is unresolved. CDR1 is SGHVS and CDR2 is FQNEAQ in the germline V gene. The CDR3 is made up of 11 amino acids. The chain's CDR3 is CASSLQSWPSF. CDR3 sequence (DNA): TGTGCCAGCAGCTTACAATCCTGGCCCTCCTTC.

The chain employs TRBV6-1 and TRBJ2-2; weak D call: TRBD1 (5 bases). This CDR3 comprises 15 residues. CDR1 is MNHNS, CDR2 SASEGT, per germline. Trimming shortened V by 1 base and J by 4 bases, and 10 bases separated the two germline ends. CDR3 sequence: CASSEGSTGTGELFF. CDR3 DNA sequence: TGTGCCAGCAGTGAAGGGTCAACAGGCACCGGGGAGCTGTTTTTT.

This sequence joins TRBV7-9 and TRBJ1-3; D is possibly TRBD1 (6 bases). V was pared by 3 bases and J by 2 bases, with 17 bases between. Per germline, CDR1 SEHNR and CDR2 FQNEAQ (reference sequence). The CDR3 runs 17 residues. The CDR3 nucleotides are TGTGCCAGCAGCTTTGTACCAGGGGCAGTGGCTGGAAACACCATATATTTT. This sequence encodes CASSFVPGAVAGNTIYF.

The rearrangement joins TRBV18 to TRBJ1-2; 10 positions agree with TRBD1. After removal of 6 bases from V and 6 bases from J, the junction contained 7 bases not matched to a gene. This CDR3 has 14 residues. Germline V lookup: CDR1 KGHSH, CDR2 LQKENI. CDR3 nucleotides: TGTGCCAGCTCCCGACAGGGGGCTTCGGATGGCTACACCTTC. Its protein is CASSRQGASDGYTF.

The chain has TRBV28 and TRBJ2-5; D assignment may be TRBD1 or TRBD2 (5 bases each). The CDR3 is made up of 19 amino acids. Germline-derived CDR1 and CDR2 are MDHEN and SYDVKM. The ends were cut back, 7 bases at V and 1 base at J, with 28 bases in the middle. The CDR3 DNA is TGTGCCAGCACCCTCCTCACTGGGGCAGGGATCGGGGCCCAAGAGACCCAGTACTTC. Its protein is CASTLLTGAGIGAQETQYF.

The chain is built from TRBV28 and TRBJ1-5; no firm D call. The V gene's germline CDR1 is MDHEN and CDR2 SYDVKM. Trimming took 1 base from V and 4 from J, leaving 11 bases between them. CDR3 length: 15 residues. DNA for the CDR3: TGTGCCAGCAGTTTATCGGCAGTTGGGAATCAGCCCCAGCATTTT. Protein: CASSLSAVGNQPQHF.

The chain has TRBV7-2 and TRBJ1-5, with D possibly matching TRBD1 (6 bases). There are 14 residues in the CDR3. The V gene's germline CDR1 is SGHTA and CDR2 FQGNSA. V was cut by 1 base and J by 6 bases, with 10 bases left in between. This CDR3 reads CASSLDTGRQPQHF. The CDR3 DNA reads TGTGCCAGCAGCTTAGATACAGGGCGTCAGCCCCAGCATTTT.

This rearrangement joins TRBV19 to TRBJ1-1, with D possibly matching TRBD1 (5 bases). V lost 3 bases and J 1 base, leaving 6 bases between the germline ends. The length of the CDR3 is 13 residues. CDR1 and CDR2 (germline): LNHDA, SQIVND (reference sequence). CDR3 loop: CASSIGQNTEAFF. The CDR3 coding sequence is TGTGCCAGTAGTATCGGACAGAACACTGAAGCTTTCTTT.

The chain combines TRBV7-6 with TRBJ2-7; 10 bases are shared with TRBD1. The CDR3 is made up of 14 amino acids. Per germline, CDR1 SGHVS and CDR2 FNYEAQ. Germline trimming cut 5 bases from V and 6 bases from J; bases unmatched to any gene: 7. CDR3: CASSPGTGEVEQYF. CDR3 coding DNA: TGTGCCAGCAGCCCCGGGACAGGGGAGGTCGAGCAGTACTTC.

The CDR3, as DNA: TGTGCCAGCAGCCAGGTCGGCAGCTGGGAGACCCAGTACTTC. Translated, it gives CASSQVGSWETQYF. The rearrangement joins TRBV14 to TRBJ2-5; no definite D call. Germline CDR1 and CDR2: SGHDN and FVKESK. The germline V and J ends were trimmed by 3 bases and 5 bases, with 13 bases remaining between them. This CDR3 spans 14 amino acids.

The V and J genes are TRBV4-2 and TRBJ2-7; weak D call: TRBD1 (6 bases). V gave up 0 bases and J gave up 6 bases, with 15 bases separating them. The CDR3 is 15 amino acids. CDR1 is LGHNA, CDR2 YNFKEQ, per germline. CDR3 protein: CASSQERGGVPEQYF. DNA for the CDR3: TGTGCCAGCAGCCAAGAACGAGGGGGAGTTCCCGAGCAGTACTTC.

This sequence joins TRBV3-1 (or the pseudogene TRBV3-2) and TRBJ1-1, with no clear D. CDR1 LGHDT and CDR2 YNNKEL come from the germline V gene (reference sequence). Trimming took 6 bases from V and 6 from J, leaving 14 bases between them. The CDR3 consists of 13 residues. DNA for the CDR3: TGTGCCAGCAGACGAGGTCAAGGTCCTGAAGCTTTCTTT. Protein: CASRRGQGPEAFF.

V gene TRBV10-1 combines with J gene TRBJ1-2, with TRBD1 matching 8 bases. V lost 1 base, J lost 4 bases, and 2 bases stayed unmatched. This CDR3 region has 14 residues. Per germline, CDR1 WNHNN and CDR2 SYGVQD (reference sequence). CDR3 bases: TGCGCCAGCAGTGAGTGCAGGGGGCTCTATGGCTACACCTTC. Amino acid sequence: CASSECRGLYGYTF.

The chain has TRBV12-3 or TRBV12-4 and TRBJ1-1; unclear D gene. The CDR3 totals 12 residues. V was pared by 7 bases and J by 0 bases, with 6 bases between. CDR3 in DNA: TGTGCCAGCAAGTTTATGAACACTGAAGCTTTCTTT. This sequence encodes CASKFMNTEAFF.

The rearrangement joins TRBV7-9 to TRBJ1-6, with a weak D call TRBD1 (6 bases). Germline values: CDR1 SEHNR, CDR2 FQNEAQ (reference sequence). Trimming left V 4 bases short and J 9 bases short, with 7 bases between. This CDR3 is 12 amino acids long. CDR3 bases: TGTGCCAGCAGCTCGGACAGTTCACCCCTCCACTTT. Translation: CASSSDSSPLHF.